This T cell receptor (beta chain) originates from a study of T-cell memory formation after mild COVID-19. As for the study in general: Clusters of TCRs were largely donor specific.

TCRdb reprocessed the 5' RACE reads with MiXCR, giving one entry per CDR3 protein. This sample has about 450,000 distinct CDR3 sequences; more than 20% occur once, and the top ten carry over 10%. The CDR3 spans 12 residues. V lost 7 bases to trimming and J lost 6 bases, with 9 bases between them. The TCR sequence derives from an adult woman who had mild COVID-19 (a few samples of this study predate the infection). Cell type and time point are not known. The V and J genes are TRBV12-3 or TRBV12-4 and TRBJ2-2, with D possibly being TRBD2 (5 bases). Sequencing input: PBMCs or a T cell subset sorted from them (not recorded which). DNA of the CDR3: TGTGCCAGCACCCTAGCTCCCGGGGAGCTGTTTTTT. This codes for CASTLAPGELFF.